These T cell receptor beta chains were read from a single sample in a study of blood T cell repertoires in COVID-19. Repertoires were generated with immunoSEQ multiplex PCR, while TCRdb's copy carries only in-frame clones and drops some. The sample carries 200,000 to 250,000 clones, about 80% recorded once. Sequencing was performed on peripheral blood. These receptors were taken from a man aged 25 to 40 who had recovered from COVID-19. The CDR3 runs from the conserved cysteine through the conserved F or W. A D gene is named only where the DNA matches it firmly. Not every row has a clone size; where given, it reads once, few, many or a size class.

>TRBV27|12|TRBJ1-2|.|.
TGTGCCAGCAGTCGGGGGGGAGGCGGCTACACCTTC
CASSRGGGGYTF
>TRBV2|15|TRBJ2-1|TRBD2|.
TGTGCCAGCAGTGTAACTAGCGGGGGGGCCAATGAGCAGTTCTTC
CASSVTSGGANEQFF
>TRBV19|14|TRBJ1-4|TRBD1|.
TGTGCCACCGATGGACAGGGGGCGGATGAAAAACTGTTTTTT
CATDGQGADEKLFF
>TRBV6-5|13|TRBJ1-4|TRBD1|.
TGTGCCAGCAAGCAGGGGGATCGTGAAAAACTGTTTTTT
CASKQGDREKLFF
>TRBV19|14|TRBJ1-2|.|.
TGTGCCAGTAGTATGGGGTGGCGGGATGATGGCTACACCTTC
CASSMGWRDDGYTF
>TRBV6-5|14|TRBJ1-2|.|.
TGTGCCAGCAGTTACTCCGGGGTGGCCTATGGCTACACCTTC
CASSYSGVAYGYTF
>TRBV2|13|TRBJ2-3|TRBD2|few
TGTGCCAGCAGCAGGGAGGGGACAGATACGCAGTATTTT
CASSREGTDTQYF
>TRBV5-8|17|TRBJ2-1|TRBD2|.
TGTGCCAGCAGCTCCACTACGACTAGCGGGGGTGCCAATGAGCAGTTCTTC
CASSSTTTSGGANEQFF
>TRBV15|16|TRBJ1-4|.|.
TGTGCCACCAGCAGTGGGACGGCGGGAGCTAATGAAAAACTGTTTTTT
CATSSGTAGANEKLFF
>TRBV9|14|TRBJ2-5|TRBD2|once
TGTGCCAGCAGCGTAGCGGGGGGGGAGGAGACCCAGTACTTC
CASSVAGGEETQYF
>TRBV27|16|TRBJ2-5|TRBD2|.
TGTGCCAGCAGTCCAACCCTCGGAGCGGGGGAAGAGACCCAGTACTTC
CASSPTLGAGEETQYF
>TRBV5-6|15|TRBJ1-6|TRBD1|.
TGTGCCAGCAAACAGGGGGAACGTTTCAATTCACCCCTCCACTTT
CASKQGERFNSPLHF
>TRBV6-5|15|TRBJ1-2|.|.
TGTGCCAGCAGCCCAACCCAGGGCCCCCCGCCTGGCTACACCTTC
CASSPTQGPPPGYTF
>TRBV5-1|13|TRBJ2-1|.|.
TGCGCCAGCAGCTTGGGGCAGATCAATGAGCAGTTCTTC
CASSLGQINEQFF
>TRBV6-5|12|TRBJ1-1|.|.
TGTGCCAGCACATTTTCAAACACTGAAGCTTTCTTT
CASTFSNTEAFF
>TRBV5-1|18|TRBJ1-2|TRBD1|.
TGCGCCAGCAGCTTGAGGTCGACAGGGGTACCCCCCAACTATGGCTACACCTTC
CASSLRSTGVPPNYGYTF
>TRBV5-1|15|TRBJ2-7|.|.
TGCGCCAGCAGCTTGTTTTCCGACAGGTCCTACGAGCAGTACTTC
CASSLFSDRSYEQYF
>TRBV10-1|15|TRBJ1-4|.|.
TGCGCCAGCAGTGAGGGGTTGACATCGAATGAAAAACTGTTTTTT
CASSEGLTSNEKLFF
>TRBV19|15|TRBJ2-1|TRBD2|once
TGTGCCAGGTCTAGCGGGGGGGGCCACGGGTATGAGCAGTTCTTC
CARSSGGGHGYEQFF
>TRBV4-1|15|TRBJ2-1|.|.
TGCGCCAGCAGCCACGAGTGGGGGCCCTACAATGAGCAGTTCTTC
CASSHEWGPYNEQFF
>TRBV7-9|12|TRBJ2-5|.|.
TGTGCCAGCAGCCTGGAGTTGTCGACCCAGTACTTC
CASSLELSTQYF
>TRBV9|18|TRBJ2-3|.|.
TGTGCCAGCAGCGTCGGGATGCACCCCTCCTCTGGCACAGATACGCAGTATTTT
CASSVGMHPSSGTDTQYF
>TRBV19|14|TRBJ1-5|TRBD1|.
TGTGCCAGTAGTATTCTGACAGGGAATCAGCCCCAGCATTTT
CASSILTGNQPQHF
>TRBV6-4|13|TRBJ1-6|.|.
TGTGCCAGCAGTCCCGGGGGAAATTCACCCCTCCACTTT
CASSPGGNSPLHF
>TRBV9|15|TRBJ1-5|.|few
TGTGCCAGCAGCGAAGGGGTTGGTTTGAATCAGCCCCAGCATTTT
CASSEGVGLNQPQHF
>TRBV5-8|13|TRBJ2-2|.|.
TGTGCCAGCAGCCGTACGAACACCGGGGAGCTGTTTTTT
CASSRTNTGELFF
>TRBV6-4|14|TRBJ2-2|TRBD2|.
TGTGCCAGCAGTGAAGCGGGGGGAACCGGGGAGCTGTTTTTT
CASSEAGGTGELFF
>TRBV9|15|TRBJ1-2|TRBD1|.
TGTGCCAGCAGCGGTTTCAGGGGGCCAAACTATGGCTACACCTTC
CASSGFRGPNYGYTF
>TRBV7-2|13|TRBJ2-7|.|.
TGTGCCAGCAGTCGGAGGACGGATTACGAGCAGTACTTC
CASSRRTDYEQYF
>TRBV11-2|15|TRBJ1-1|TRBD1|.
TGTGCCAGCAGCAAACTGACAGGGTTCGGCACTGAAGCTTTCTTT
CASSKLTGFGTEAFF
>TRBV1|19|TRBJ2-5|.|few
TGCACCAGCAGCCGCCGAACTAGCGGGGGGACCCCCTTCCAAGAGACCCAGTACTTC
CTSSRRTSGGTPFQETQYF
>TRBV14|15|TRBJ1-4|TRBD1|.
TGTGCCAGCAGCCGGATACAGGGGGCCAGGGAAAAACTGTTTTTT
CASSRIQGAREKLFF
>TRBV7-2|17|TRBJ1-3|.|.
TGTGCCAGCAGCTTGGGGGCAGTGCAGGCTTCCGGAAACACCATATATTTT
CASSLGAVQASGNTIYF
>TRBV5-1|15|TRBJ2-3|TRBD2|.
TGCGCCAGCAGCTTGGACGGGGGGAGTCCAGATACGCAGTATTTT
CASSLDGGSPDTQYF
>TRBV2|13|TRBJ2-1|.|.
TGTGCCAGCAGTGAAAGTCGGAGTAATGAGCAGTTCTTC
CASSESRSNEQFF
>TRBV6-5|13|TRBJ1-2|TRBD1|few
TGTGCCAGCAGCGATCAGGGGGCGGGTGGCTACACCTTC
CASSDQGAGGYTF
>TRBV2|14|TRBJ1-5|TRBD1|.
TGTGCCAGCAGTAAACAGGGGGCCGGGCAGCCCCAGCATTTT
CASSKQGAGQPQHF
>TRBV28|15|TRBJ2-1|TRBD1|.
TGTGCCAGCAGGACCACAGGGGGCTCCTACAACGAGCAGCTCTTC
CASRTTGGSYNEQLF
>TRBV12-3/TRBV12-4|13|TRBJ2-2|.|.
TGTGCCAGTCGGGTGTGGGTTACCGGGGAGCTGTTTTTT
CASRVWVTGELFF